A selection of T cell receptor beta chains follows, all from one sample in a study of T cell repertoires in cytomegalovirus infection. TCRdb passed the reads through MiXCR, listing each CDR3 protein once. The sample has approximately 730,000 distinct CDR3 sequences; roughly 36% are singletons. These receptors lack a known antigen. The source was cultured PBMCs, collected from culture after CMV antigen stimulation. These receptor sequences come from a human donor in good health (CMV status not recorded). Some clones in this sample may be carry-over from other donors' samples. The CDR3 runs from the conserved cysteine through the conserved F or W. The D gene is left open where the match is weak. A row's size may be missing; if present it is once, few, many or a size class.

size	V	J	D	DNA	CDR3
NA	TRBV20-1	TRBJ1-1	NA	TGCAGTGGTAAACAGGGTTACACTGAAGCTTTCTTT	CSGKQGYTEAFF
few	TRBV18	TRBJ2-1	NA	TGTGCCAGCTCACCGGTACTAGCTGAGCAGTTCTTC	CASSPVLAEQFF
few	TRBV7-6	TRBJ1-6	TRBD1	TGTGCCAGCAGCTTAGACGGGGGACAGGGTAGGGAAAATTCACCCCTCCACTTT	CASSLDGGQGRENSPLHF
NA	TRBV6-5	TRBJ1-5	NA	TGTGCCAGCACCCAGGGTGGCAATCAGCCCCAGCATTTT	CASTQGGNQPQHF
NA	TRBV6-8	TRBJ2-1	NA	TGTGCCAGCCGAGGCCAGATGGGGATGCATGAGCAGTTCTTC	CASRGQMGMHEQFF
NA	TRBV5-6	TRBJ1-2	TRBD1	TGTGCCAGCAGCCGGGACAGGGTGAACTATGGCTACACCTTC	CASSRDRVNYGYTF
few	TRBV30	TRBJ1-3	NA	TGTGCCTGGAGCCTTCATGGAGTTGACACCATATATTTT	CAWSLHGVDTIYF
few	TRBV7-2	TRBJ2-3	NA	TGTGCCAGCAGCTTACGCCGCGAACTACTGTATTTT	CASSLRRELLYF
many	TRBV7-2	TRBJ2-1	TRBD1	TGTGCCAGCAGCTCGCAAACCCGACAGGGGGCGGGTGGGTACAATGAGCAGTTCTTC	CASSSQTRQGAGGYNEQFF
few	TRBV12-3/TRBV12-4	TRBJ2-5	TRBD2	TGTGCCAGCAGTTCCCGGACTAGCGGGAAGGTCCAAGAGACCCAGTACTTC	CASSSRTSGKVQETQYF
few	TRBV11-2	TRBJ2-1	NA	TGTGCCAGCACCCCTTCTTTTAGGTTTGAGCAGTTCTTC	CASTPSFRFEQFF
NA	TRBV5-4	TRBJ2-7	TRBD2	TGTGCCAGCAGCCCAGGGACTAGCGGGGCCTCCTACGAGCAGTACTTC	CASSPGTSGASYEQYF
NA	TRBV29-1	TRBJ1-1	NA	TGCAGCGTTGTAAGGCCCTGGAGAGCTTTCTTT	CSVVRPWRAFF
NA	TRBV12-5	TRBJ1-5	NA	TGTGCTAGTGGTTTGGATACAGGGCATAGCAATCAGCCCCAGCATTTT	CASGLDTGHSNQPQHF
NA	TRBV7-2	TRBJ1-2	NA	TGTGCCAGCAGCTTCAGACAGGCACCTAACTATGGCTACACCTTC	CASSFRQAPNYGYTF
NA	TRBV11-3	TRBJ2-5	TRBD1	TGTGCCAGCAGCTTCGGTGGTAGGACAGGGAACCAAGAGACCCAGTACTTC	CASSFGGRTGNQETQYF
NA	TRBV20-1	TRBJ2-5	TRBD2	TGCAGTGCTAGAGCTATATCGGGGCAGCGGGGGGCCCAAGAGACCCAGTACTTC	CSARAISGQRGAQETQYF
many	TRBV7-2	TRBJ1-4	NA	TGTGCCAGCAGCACCCGGACCGGGAGAACTAATGAAAAACTGTTTTTT	CASSTRTGRTNEKLFF
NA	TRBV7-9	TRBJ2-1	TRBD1	TGTGCCAGCATTGACAGGGCCCAAAGCTCCTACAATGAGCAGTTCTTC	CASIDRAQSSYNEQFF
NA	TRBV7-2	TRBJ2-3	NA	TGTGCCAGCAGCTTGACCCATAGCACAGATACGCAGTATTTT	CASSLTHSTDTQYF
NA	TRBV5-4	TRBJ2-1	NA	TGTGCCAGCAGCCAGGGCGGGAAAGGGGGGTACAATGAGCAGTTCTTC	CASSQGGKGGYNEQFF
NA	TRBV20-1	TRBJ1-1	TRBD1	TGCAGTGCTACCAATCAACAGGGGGCTAACACTGAAGCTTTCTTT	CSATNQQGANTEAFF
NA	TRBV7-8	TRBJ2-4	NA	TGTGCCAGCAGCCCAAGGAACGGGCGAACCACCAAAAACATTCAGTACTTC	CASSPRNGRTTKNIQYF
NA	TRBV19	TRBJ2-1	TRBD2	TGTGCCAGTAGTCGGGGGGGTGGAGGTCTTATCAATGAGCAGTTCTTC	CASSRGGGGLINEQFF
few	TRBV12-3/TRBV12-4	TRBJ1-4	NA	TGTGCCAGCAGCCCCTATGACCGTAAAAAACTGTTTTTT	CASSPYDRKKLFF
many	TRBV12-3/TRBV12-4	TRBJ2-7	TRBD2	TGTGCCAGCAGCTCCACTAGCGGGGGGACCTACGAGCAGTACTTC	CASSSTSGGTYEQYF
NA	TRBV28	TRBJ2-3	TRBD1	TGTGCCAGCCGGGACAGGGTGACAGATACGCAGTATTTT	CASRDRVTDTQYF
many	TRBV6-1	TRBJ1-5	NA	TGTGCCAGCAGCCCGACAGCCCTTACTACCCAGCATTTT	CASSPTALTTQHF
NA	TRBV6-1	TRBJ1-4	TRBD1	TGTGCCAGCACACAGGGGGCGTCTTATGAAAAACTGTTTTTT	CASTQGASYEKLFF
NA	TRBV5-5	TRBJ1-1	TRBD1	TGTGCCAGCATCCACCAGCAGGGGGGAAAAGCTTTCTTT	CASIHQQGGKAFF
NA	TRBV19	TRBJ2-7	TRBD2	TGTGCCAGTAGTATCCCGATGACTAGCGGGAGGACCGAGCAGTACTTC	CASSIPMTSGRTEQYF
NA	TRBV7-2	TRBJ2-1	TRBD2	TGTGCCAGCAGCTTACGACCCCGGGGGGGTTACAATGAGCAGTTCTTC	CASSLRPRGGYNEQFF
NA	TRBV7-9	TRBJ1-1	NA	TGTGCCAGCGACGGGATTGCAGGGATGAACACTGAAGCTTTCTTT	CASDGIAGMNTEAFF
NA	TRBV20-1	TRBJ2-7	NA	TGCAGTGCTAGAAATTTCGGAACATACGAGCAGTACTTC	CSARNFGTYEQYF
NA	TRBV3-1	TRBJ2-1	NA	TGTGCCAGCAGCTCTCTTGACTTTTCCTACAATGAGCAGTTCTTC	CASSSLDFSYNEQFF
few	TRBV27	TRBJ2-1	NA	TGTGCCAGCAGTTTAGGGGCCGACTACAATGAGCAGTTCTTC	CASSLGADYNEQFF
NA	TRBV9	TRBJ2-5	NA	TGTGCCAGCAGCGTAGGGGGGAACCAAGAGACCCAGTACTTC	CASSVGGNQETQYF
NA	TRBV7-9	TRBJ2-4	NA	TGTGCCAGCAGCTCCCCGGACGGGGCCAAAAACATTCAGTACTTC	CASSSPDGAKNIQYF
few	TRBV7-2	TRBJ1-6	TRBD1	TGTGCCAGCAGCTTATCGGCGGACAGGGGGAGGAATTCACCCCTCCACTTT	CASSLSADRGRNSPLHF
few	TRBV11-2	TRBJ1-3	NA	TGTGCCAGCAGCGGCACCTCTGGAAACACCATATATTTT	CASSGTSGNTIYF
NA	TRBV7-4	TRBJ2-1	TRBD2	TGTGCCAGCAGCTTACCTGCCCGGCGGGAGGAGCAGTTCTTC	CASSLPARREEQFF
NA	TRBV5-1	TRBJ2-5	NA	TGCGCCAGCAGCTCGACGGTCGGGGCCAGCCAAGAGACCCAGTACTTC	CASSSTVGASQETQYF
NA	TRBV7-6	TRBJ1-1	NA	TGTGCCAGCAGCCCTCAAATTCAGACTGAAGCTTTCTTT	CASSPQIQTEAFF
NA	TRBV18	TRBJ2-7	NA	TGTGCCAGCTCACCAAGTACTCCCTACGAGCAGTACTTC	CASSPSTPYEQYF
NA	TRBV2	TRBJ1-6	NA	TGTGCCAGCAGGAGGGGTTACCGGGAAAATTCACCCCTCCACTTT	CASRRGYRENSPLHF
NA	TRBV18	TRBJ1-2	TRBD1	TGTGCCAGCTCACCAACAGGGGACAGCTCAGACTATGGCTACACCTTC	CASSPTGDSSDYGYTF
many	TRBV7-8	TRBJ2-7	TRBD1	TGTGCCAGCAGTCCGGACAGGGTTCACCCCTACGAGCAGTACTTC	CASSPDRVHPYEQYF
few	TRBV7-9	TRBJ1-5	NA	TGTGCCAGCAGCAGGGGAGAGCAGCCCCAGCATTTT	CASSRGEQPQHF
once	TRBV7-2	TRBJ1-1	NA	TGTGCCAGCAGCTTAGCTTTATACGACTTTTCTTACACTGGCAACTGGGAGGCTTTCTTT	CASSLALYDFSYTGNWEAFF
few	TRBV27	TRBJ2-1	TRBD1	TGTGCCAGCTCGGCCGGGACAGTCTACAATGAGCAGTTCTTC	CASSAGTVYNEQFF